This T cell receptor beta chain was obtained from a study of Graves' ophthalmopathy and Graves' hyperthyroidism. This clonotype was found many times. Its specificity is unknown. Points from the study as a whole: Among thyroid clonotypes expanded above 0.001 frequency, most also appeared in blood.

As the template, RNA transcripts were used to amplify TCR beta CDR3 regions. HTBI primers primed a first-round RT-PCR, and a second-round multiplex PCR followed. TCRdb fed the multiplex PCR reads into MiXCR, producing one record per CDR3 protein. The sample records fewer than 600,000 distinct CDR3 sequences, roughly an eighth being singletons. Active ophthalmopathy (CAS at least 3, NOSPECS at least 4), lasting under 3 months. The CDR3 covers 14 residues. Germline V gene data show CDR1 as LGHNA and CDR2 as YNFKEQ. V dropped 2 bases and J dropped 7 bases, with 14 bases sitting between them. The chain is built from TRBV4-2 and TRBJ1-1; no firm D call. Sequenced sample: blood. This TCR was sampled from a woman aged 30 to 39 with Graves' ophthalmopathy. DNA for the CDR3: TGTGCCAGCAGCCAATCCGGGCTAATGGGTGAAGCTTTCTTT. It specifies CASSQSGLMGEAFF.